Many counts were recorded for the clone carrying this T cell receptor (beta chain). No antigen is known for it. The data are from a study of naive and memory T cell subsets. Regarding the study as a whole: The RNA method is potentially sensitive to activation and differentiation changes.

CDR3 length: 13 residues. V was shortened by 0 bases and J by 4 bases, with 4 bases between the two germline ends. The library had UMIs added by 3' ligation of an oligonucleotide to TCR cDNA. RNA was extracted from less than 3 ml of whole blood of healthy adults. Ligated cDNA underwent four rounds of PCR with nested alpha and beta constant region primers and SP2. TCRdb independently ran MiXCR on the 5' RACE reads; one entry per CDR3 protein. The repertoire has roughly 48,000 distinct CDR3 sequences, roughly 4.7% of them found once; the top ten carry around 0.8%. The chain has TRBV12-3 or TRBV12-4 and TRBJ1-5; no clear D. The clonotype originates from a female donor in good health. In nucleotides, the CDR3 is TGTGCCAGCAGTTTAGCCAGAAATCAGCCCCAGCATTTT. It codes for CASSLARNQPQHF.